This is a list of T cell receptor beta chains from one sample in a study of naive and memory T cell subsets. TCRdb reanalysed the UMI-ligation and nested PCR reads using MiXCR and keeps one entry per CDR3 protein. The sample lists some 83,000 distinct CDR3 sequences; 9% were seen once. Input material: naive CD8+ T cells from blood. These receptors all come from a human donor in good health. Each CDR3 is given with its conserved first and last residue. A D gene is named only where the DNA matches it firmly. Clone size is not always given. Where it is, it says once, few, many or a class for expanded clones.

D,V,size,J,DNA,CDR3
.,TRBV4-2,.,TRBJ2-1,TGTGCCAGCAGCCACCCATCAGGAGACTACTACAATGAGCAGTTCTTC,CASSHPSGDYYNEQFF
.,TRBV30,many,TRBJ2-7,TGTGCCTGGAGTGTAGGGGTCAGCGAGCAGTACTTC,CAWSVGVSEQYF
.,TRBV13,many,TRBJ2-7,TGTGCCAGCAGCTTTTATAGTAGGGGTAGCCTCTACGAGCAGTACTTC,CASSFYSRGSLYEQYF
.,TRBV6-4,.,TRBJ2-5,TGTGCCAGCAGTGAAGGCGGGGGCGTCGGGGAGACCCAGTACTTC,CASSEGGGVGETQYF
.,TRBV4-1,.,TRBJ1-5,TGCGCCAGCAGCCAATATGTAGGATCGGGTCAGCCCCAGCATTTT,CASSQYVGSGQPQHF
TRBD1,TRBV5-5,few,TRBJ2-5,TGTGCCAGCAGCGGAGACAGGGGAGAGACCCAGTACTTC,CASSGDRGETQYF
.,TRBV4-2,few,TRBJ2-5,TGTGCCAGCAGCCAACGGGACGAAAAAGAGACCCAGTACTTC,CASSQRDEKETQYF
.,TRBV13,many,TRBJ2-2,TGTGCCAGCAGCTCGGGACAGAACACCGGGGAGCTGTTTTTT,CASSSGQNTGELFF
.,TRBV7-6,many,TRBJ2-3,TGTGCCAGCAGCTTATTGGGGAGCACAGATACGCAGTATTTT,CASSLLGSTDTQYF
.,TRBV9,many,TRBJ2-1,TGTGCCAGCAGCCTGACGTACAATGAGCAGTTCTTC,CASSLTYNEQFF
.,TRBV9,.,TRBJ2-6,TGTGCCAGCAGCCCCACGCTCTCTGGGGCCAACGTCCTGACTTTC,CASSPTLSGANVLTF